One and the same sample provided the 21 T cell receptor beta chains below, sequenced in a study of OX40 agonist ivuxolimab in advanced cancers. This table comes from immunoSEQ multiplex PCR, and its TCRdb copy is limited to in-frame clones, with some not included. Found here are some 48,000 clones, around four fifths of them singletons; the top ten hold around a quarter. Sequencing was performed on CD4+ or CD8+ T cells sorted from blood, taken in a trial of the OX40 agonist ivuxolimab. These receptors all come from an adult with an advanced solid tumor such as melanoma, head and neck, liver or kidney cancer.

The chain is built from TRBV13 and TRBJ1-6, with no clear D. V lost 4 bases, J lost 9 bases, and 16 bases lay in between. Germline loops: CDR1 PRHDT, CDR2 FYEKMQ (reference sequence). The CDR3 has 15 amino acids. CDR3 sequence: CASSSTGLSGSPLHF. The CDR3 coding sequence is TGTGCCAGCAGCTCGACGGGGTTATCTGGTTCACCCCTCCACTTT.

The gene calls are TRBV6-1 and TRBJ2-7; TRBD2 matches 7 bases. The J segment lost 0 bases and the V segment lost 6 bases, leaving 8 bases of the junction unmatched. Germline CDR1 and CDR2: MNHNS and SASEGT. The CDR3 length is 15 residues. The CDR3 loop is CASRMGLTSSYEQYF. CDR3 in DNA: TGTGCCAGCAGGATGGGACTAACGAGCTCCTACGAGCAGTACTTC.

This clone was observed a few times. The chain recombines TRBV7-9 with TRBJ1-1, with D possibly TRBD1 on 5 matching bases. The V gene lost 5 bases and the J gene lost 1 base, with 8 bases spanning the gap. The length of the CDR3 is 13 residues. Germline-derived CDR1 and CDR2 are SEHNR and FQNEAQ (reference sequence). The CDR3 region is CASSAGGNTEAFF. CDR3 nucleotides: TGTGCCAGCAGCGCCGGGGGGAACACTGAAGCTTTCTTT.

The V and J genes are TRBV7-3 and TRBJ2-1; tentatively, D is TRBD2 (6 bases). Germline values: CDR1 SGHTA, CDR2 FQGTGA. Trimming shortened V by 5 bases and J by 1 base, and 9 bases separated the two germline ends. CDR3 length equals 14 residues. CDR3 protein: CASSPRESYNEQFF. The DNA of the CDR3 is TGTGCCAGCAGCCCACGGGAGTCCTACAATGAGCAGTTCTTC.

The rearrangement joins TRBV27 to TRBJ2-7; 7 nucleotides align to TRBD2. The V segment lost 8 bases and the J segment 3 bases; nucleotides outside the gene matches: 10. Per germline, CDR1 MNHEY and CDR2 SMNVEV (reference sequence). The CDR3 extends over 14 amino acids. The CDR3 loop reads CASSLRGERYEQYF. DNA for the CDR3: TGTGCCAGCTCCCTTCGGGGGGAGCGCTACGAGCAGTACTTC.

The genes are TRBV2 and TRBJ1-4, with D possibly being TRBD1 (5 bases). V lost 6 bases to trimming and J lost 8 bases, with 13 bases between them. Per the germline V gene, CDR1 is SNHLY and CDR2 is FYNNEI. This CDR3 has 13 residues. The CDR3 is CASSGQGDEKLFF. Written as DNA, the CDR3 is TGTGCCAGCAGCGGGCAGGGTGACGAAAAACTGTTTTTT. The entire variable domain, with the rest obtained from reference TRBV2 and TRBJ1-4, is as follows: EPEVTQTPSHQVTQMGQEVILRCVPISNHLYFYWYRQILGQKVEFLVSFYNNEISEKSEIFDDQFSVERPDGSNFTLKIRSTKLEDSAMYFCASSGQGDEKLFFGSGTQLSVL.

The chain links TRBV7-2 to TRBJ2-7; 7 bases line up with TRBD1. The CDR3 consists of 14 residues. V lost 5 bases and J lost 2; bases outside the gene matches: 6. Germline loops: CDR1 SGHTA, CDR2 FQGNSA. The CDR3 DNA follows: TGTGCCAGCAGCGCCACTACAGGGGCCTACGAGCAGTACTTC. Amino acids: CASSATTGAYEQYF.

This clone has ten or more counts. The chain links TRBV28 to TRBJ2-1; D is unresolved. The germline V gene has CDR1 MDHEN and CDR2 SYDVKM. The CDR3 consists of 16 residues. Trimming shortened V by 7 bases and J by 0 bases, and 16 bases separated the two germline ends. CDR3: CASTTQTYPSYNEQFF. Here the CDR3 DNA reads TGTGCCAGCACGACACAGACTTACCCCTCCTACAATGAGCAGTTCTTC.

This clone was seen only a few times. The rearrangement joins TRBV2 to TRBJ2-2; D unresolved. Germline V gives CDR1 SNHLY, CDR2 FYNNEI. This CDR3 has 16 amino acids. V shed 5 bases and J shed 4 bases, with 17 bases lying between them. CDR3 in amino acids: CASSQSPGFFTGELFF. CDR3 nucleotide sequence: TGTGCCAGCAGTCAGAGCCCCGGGTTTTTCACCGGGGAGCTGTTTTTT.

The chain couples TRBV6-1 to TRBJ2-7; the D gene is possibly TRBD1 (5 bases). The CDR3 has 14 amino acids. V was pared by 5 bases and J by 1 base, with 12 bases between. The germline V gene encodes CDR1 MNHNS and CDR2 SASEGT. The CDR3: CASSLRTSSYEQYF. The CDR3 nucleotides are TGTGCCAGCAGTCTCAGGACAAGTTCCTACGAGCAGTACTTC.

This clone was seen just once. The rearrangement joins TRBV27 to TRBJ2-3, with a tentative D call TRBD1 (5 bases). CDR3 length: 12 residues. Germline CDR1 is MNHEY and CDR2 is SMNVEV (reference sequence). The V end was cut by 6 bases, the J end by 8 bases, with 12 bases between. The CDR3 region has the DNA TGTGCCAGCAGCCCCGGTGGGGCTACGCAGTATTTT. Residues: CASSPGGATQYF.

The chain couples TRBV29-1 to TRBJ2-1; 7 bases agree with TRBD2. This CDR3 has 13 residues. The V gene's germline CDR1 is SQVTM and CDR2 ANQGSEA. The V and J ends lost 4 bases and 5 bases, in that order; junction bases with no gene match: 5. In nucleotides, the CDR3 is TGCAGCGTTGTGGGGGGGAGAAACAATGAGCAGTTCTTC. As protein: CSVVGGRNNEQFF.

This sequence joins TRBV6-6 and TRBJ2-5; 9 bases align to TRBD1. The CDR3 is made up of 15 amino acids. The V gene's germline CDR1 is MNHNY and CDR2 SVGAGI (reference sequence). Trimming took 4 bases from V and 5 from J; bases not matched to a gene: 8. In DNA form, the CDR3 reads TGTGCCAGCAGTTCAACAGGGGGCTGGGGGGAGACCCAGTACTTC. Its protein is CASSSTGGWGETQYF.

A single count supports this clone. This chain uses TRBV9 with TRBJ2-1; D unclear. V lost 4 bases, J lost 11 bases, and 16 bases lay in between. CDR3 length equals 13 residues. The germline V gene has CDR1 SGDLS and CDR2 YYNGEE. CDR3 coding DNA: TGTGCCAGCAGCTGGGCAGGCGGTGTCCAGCAGTTCTTC. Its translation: CASSWAGGVQQFF. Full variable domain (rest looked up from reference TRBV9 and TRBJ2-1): DSGVTQTPKHLITATGQRVTLRCSPRSGDLSVYWYQQSLDQGLQFLIQYYNGEERAKGNILERFSAQQFPDLHSELNLSSLELGDSALYFCASSWAGGVQQFFGPGTRLTVL.

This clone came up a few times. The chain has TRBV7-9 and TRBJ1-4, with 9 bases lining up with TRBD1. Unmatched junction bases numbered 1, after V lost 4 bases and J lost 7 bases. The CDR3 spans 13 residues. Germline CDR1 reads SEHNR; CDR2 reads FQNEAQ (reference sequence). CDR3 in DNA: TGTGCCAGCAGCTGGACAGGGGCTGAAAAACTGTTTTTT. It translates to CASSWTGAEKLFF.

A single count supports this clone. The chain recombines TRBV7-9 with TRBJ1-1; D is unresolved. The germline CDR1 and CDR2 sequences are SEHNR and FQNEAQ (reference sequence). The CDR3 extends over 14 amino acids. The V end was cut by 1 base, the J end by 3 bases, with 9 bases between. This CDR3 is CASSLVRTYTEAFF. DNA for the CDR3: TGTGCCAGCAGCTTAGTGCGGACTTACACTGAAGCTTTCTTT.

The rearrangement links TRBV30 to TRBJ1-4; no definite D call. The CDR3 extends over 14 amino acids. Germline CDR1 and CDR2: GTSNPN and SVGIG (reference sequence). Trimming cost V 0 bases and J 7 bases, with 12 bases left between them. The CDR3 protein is CAWSVLQDSEKLFF. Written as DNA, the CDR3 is TGTGCCTGGAGTGTACTCCAAGACTCTGAAAAACTGTTTTTT.

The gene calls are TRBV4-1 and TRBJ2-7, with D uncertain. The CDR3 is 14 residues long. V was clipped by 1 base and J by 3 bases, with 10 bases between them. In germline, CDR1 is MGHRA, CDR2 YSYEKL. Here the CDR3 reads CASSQVGRSYEQYF. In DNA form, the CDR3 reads TGCGCCAGCAGCCAAGTCGGACGGAGCTACGAGCAGTACTTC.

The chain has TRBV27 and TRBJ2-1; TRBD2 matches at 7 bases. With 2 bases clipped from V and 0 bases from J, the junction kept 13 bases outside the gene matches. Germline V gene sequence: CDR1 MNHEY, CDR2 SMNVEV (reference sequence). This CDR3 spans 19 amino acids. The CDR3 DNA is TGTGCCAGCAGTTTAGTTAGTCGGTTGGGCGGGAGCTCCTACAATGAGCAGTTCTTC. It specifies CASSLVSRLGGSSYNEQFF.

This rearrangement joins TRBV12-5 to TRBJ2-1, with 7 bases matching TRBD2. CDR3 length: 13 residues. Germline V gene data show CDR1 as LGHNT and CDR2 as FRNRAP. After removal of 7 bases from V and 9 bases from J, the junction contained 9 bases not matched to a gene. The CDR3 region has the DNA TGTGCTAGTGCCTTGGTGGGGGGGGTTGAGCAGTTCTTC. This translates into CASALVGGVEQFF.

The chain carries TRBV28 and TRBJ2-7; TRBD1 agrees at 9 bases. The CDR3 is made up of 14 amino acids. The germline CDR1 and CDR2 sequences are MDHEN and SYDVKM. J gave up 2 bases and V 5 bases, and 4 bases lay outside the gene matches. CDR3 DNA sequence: TGTGCCAGCAGTAAAAGGACAGGGGCCTACGAGCAGTACTTC. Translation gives CASSKRTGAYEQYF.